The next 22 T cell receptor beta chains were all read from a single sample in a study of blood T cell repertoires in COVID-19. The table came from immunoSEQ multiplex PCR; TCRdb's copy has only in-frame clones and leaves some out. The data show approximately 430,000 clones, 86% seen once. Sequenced: peripheral blood. The receptors shown here come from a woman between 25 and 40 years old with active or convalescent COVID-19.

This chain links TRBV7-9 with TRBJ1-5; D might be TRBD1 (6 bases). CDR1 is SEHNR and CDR2 is FQNEAQ in the germline V gene (reference sequence). The germline V and J ends were trimmed by 5 bases and 2 bases, with 13 bases remaining between them. The CDR3 extends over 15 amino acids. CDR3 sequence (DNA): TGTGCCAGCAGCATTACAGGGAGTGGCAATCAGCCCCAGCATTTT. Its translation: CASSITGSGNQPQHF.

This clone was observed a handful of times. The chain links TRBV11-2 to TRBJ2-7; 7 bases agree with TRBD1. The CDR3 runs to 15 residues. CDR1 and CDR2 (germline): SGHAT, FQNNGV. Trimming took 6 bases from V and 6 from J; bases not matched to a gene: 14. CDR3 region: CASRIRQGESGEQYF. CDR3 DNA: TGTGCCAGCAGGATTAGACAGGGCGAATCGGGCGAGCAGTACTTC.

This clone was detected a few times. This chain connects TRBV5-1 to TRBJ1-4; D remains unclear. CDR1 is SGHRS and CDR2 is YFSETQ in the germline V gene. The CDR3 runs 13 residues. V lost 6 bases and J 6 bases, leaving 12 bases between the germline ends. The CDR3 DNA reads as TGCGCCAGCAAACAGACAAATGATGAAAAACTGTTTTTT. This translates into CASKQTNDEKLFF.

A single count supports this clone. The J gene is TRBJ2-1, the V gene TRBV5-1; 7 bases line up with TRBD2. The V gene's germline CDR1 is SGHRS and CDR2 YFSETQ. Losses at the gene ends were 4 bases for V and 7 bases for J; bases not matched to a gene: 14. The CDR3 loop spans 16 amino acids. Here the CDR3 reads CASSEIGGSIGNEQFF. CDR3 in DNA: TGCGCCAGCAGCGAGATTGGCGGGAGTATCGGGAATGAGCAGTTCTTC.

This clone was counted between two and nine times. This chain uses TRBV27 with TRBJ1-4; D perhaps matches TRBD1 (5 bases). Germline assignment: CDR1 MNHEY and CDR2 SMNVEV (reference sequence). Trimming took off 5 bases at V and 5 bases at J, with 12 bases between the two ends. The CDR3 is 14 amino acids. In nucleotides, the CDR3 is TGTGCCAGCAGTCTAGGACATGGGAATGAAAAACTGTTTTTT. This sequence encodes CASSLGHGNEKLFF.

The J gene is TRBJ1-5, the V gene TRBV19; 11 nucleotides agree with TRBD1. J was trimmed by 4 bases and V by 4 bases; bases with no gene match: 3. CDR3 length equals 15 residues. The germline gives CDR1 LNHDA, CDR2 SQIVND (reference sequence). CDR3 loop: CASSNGQGANQPQHF. The CDR3 bases are TGTGCCAGTAGTAATGGACAGGGGGCGAATCAGCCCCAGCATTTT.

This sequence joins TRBV19 and TRBJ2-1; the D gene is possibly TRBD1 (5 bases). This CDR3 comprises 12 residues. Trimming took 7 bases from V and 5 from J, leaving 9 bases between them. The germline V gene encodes CDR1 LNHDA and CDR2 SQIVND (reference sequence). The CDR3 reads CASTHRNNEQFF. The CDR3 DNA sequence: TGTGCCAGTACCCACAGGAACAATGAGCAGTTCTTC.

The rearrangement links TRBV30 to TRBJ1-1; a weak D match, TRBD1 (6 bases). Germline V gene sequence: CDR1 GTSNPN, CDR2 SVGIG (reference sequence). The CDR3 length is 16 residues. The V end lost 4 bases, the J end lost 2 bases, and 20 bases lay between the germline ends. Here the CDR3 DNA reads TGTGCCTGGAATGCTGGCTTATACAGGGCTAACACTGAAGCTTTCTTT. It specifies CAWNAGLYRANTEAFF. Using reference TRBV30 and TRBJ1-1 for the parts outside the CDR3, the full variable domain is SQTIHQWPATLVQPVGSPLSLECTVEGTSNPNLYWYRQAAGRGLQLLFYSVGIGQISSEVPQNLSASRPQDRQFILSSKKLLLSDSGFYLCAWNAGLYRANTEAFFGQGTRLTVV.

This chain connects TRBV11-1 to TRBJ2-3; 11 bases map to TRBD2. There are 16 residues in the CDR3. Germline-derived CDR1 and CDR2 are SGHAT and FQDESV (reference sequence). V shed 3 bases, J shed 3 bases, and the junction held 5 bases outside the gene matches. CDR3 loop: CASSFGTSGATDTQYF. CDR3 sequence (DNA): TGTGCCAGCAGCTTCGGGACTAGCGGAGCTACAGATACGCAGTATTTT.

This chain connects TRBV19 to TRBJ1-1, with D unresolved. The germline V and J ends were trimmed by 5 bases and 3 bases, with 10 bases remaining between them. This CDR3 is 13 amino acids long. The germline gives CDR1 LNHDA, CDR2 SQIVND (reference sequence). In nucleotides, the CDR3 is TGTGCCAGTAGTCCGCAGAAACACACTGAAGCTTTCTTT. This sequence encodes CASSPQKHTEAFF.

This clone was seen only once. The chain uses TRBV27 and TRBJ2-3; 10 bases align to TRBD2. CDR1 MNHEY and CDR2 SMNVEV come from the germline V gene (reference sequence). V was clipped by 5 bases and J by 3 bases; unmatched bases: 8. This CDR3 contains 16 residues. CDR3: CASSPRSGRSTDTQYF. The CDR3 DNA follows: TGTGCCAGCAGTCCCCGTAGCGGGAGGAGTACAGATACGCAGTATTTT.

This sequence joins TRBV21-1 and TRBJ1-2; TRBD1 is the table's D call and was not checked against the DNA. TRBV21-1 is tagged as a pseudogene. This CDR3 contains 13 residues. The CDR3 region has the DNA TGTGCCAGCAGCATACGACAGGGCGACGGCTACACCTTC. Translation: CASSIRQGDGYTF.

This clone showed up just once. This rearrangement joins TRBV12-2 to TRBJ2-7; the table's D call of TRBD2 was not tested on the DNA. TRBV12-2 is recorded as a pseudogene. CDR3 size: 16 residues. CDR3 residues: CASRFPWTTGSYEQYF. CDR3 bases: TGTGCAAGTCGCTTCCCATGGACTACCGGCTCCTACGAGCAGTACTTC.

The chain uses TRBV27 and TRBJ2-1; D not resolved. The V end was cut by 4 bases, the J end by 0 bases, with 10 bases between. CDR1 MNHEY and CDR2 SMNVEV come from the germline V gene (reference sequence). This CDR3 is built from 15 residues. The CDR3 nucleotides are TGTGCCAGCAGTTCACGCTTGAGCTCCTACAATGAGCAGTTCTTC. The encoded protein is CASSSRLSSYNEQFF.

The table lists this clone with a few counts. Different DNA sequences within this sample yield the same CDR3. The J gene is TRBJ2-6, the V gene TRBV15; D is perhaps TRBD1 (6 bases). Trimming took off 0 bases at V and 1 base at J, with 7 bases between the two ends. The germline V gene has CDR1 LNHNV and CDR2 YYDKDF (reference sequence). The CDR3 spans 16 residues. The CDR3 loop reads CATSRDRGSGANVLTF. The CDR3, as DNA: TGTGCCACCAGCAGAGACAGGGGATCTGGGGCCAACGTCCTGACTTTC.

This clone is a singleton in its sample. V and J are TRBV19 and TRBJ2-1; 9 nucleotides agree with TRBD1. The length of the CDR3 is 13 residues. The germline V gene has CDR1 LNHDA and CDR2 SQIVND (reference sequence). With 5 bases clipped from V and 9 bases from J, the junction kept 5 bases outside the gene matches. CDR3 loop: CASSPGQGFEQFF. In DNA form, the CDR3 reads TGTGCCAGTAGTCCGGGACAGGGCTTTGAGCAGTTCTTC.

This chain links TRBV11-2 with TRBJ2-3, with 8 bases that match TRBD2. V shed 5 bases, J shed 4 bases, and the junction held 5 bases outside the gene matches. This CDR3 is built from 14 residues. CDR1 SGHAT and CDR2 FQNNGV come from the germline V gene. Written as DNA, the CDR3 is TGTGCCAGCAGCGAACGAGCGGGAGCAGATACGCAGTATTTT. Translated, it gives CASSERAGADTQYF.

V is TRBV28 and J is TRBJ1-6; D possibly corresponds to TRBD1 (5 bases). V lost 7 bases, J lost 9 bases, and 16 bases lay in between. There are 14 residues in the CDR3. Germline V gives CDR1 MDHEN, CDR2 SYDVKM. In nucleotides, the CDR3 is TGTGCCAGCACCGAGAGCAGGGCGAGTTCACCCCTCCACTTT. It encodes CASTESRASSPLHF.

The rearrangement links TRBV10-1 to TRBJ2-2; D is undetermined. Germline V gene sequence: CDR1 WNHNN, CDR2 SYGVQD (reference sequence). The CDR3 is 15 residues long. The V gene lost 0 bases and the J gene lost 7 bases, with 12 bases spanning the gap. CDR3 nucleotides: TGCGCCAGCAGTGAGTCGACTGGCCCGTACGGGGAGCTGTTTTTT. It translates to CASSESTGPYGELFF.

This rearrangement joins TRBV29-1 to TRBJ1-1, with no clear D. The CDR3 contains 13 residues. V was cut by 7 bases and J by 2 bases, with 14 bases left in between. The germline V gene has CDR1 SQVTM and CDR2 ANQGSEA. This CDR3 reads CSALGSRNTEAFF. The CDR3 DNA follows: TGCAGCGCCTTAGGATCTAGAAACACTGAAGCTTTCTTT. Based on the CDR3 plus reference TRBV29-1 and TRBJ1-1, the full variable domain is SAVISQKPSRDICQRGTSLTIQCQVDSQVTMMFWYRQQPGQSLTLIATANQGSEATYESGFVIDKFPISRPNLTFSTLTVSNMSPEDSSIYLCSALGSRNTEAFFGQGTRLTVV.

The chain employs TRBV27 and TRBJ2-7, with TRBD1 identical over 7 bases. Germline lookup yields CDR1 MNHEY and CDR2 SMNVEV (reference sequence). The trim removed 5 bases at V and 4 bases at J, leaving 2 bases unmatched. CDR3 length equals 12 residues. This CDR3 is CASSETGYEQYF. CDR3 sequence (DNA): TGTGCCAGCAGTGAGACAGGGTACGAGCAGTACTTC.

V is TRBV10-3 and J is TRBJ2-7; D gene ambiguous. This CDR3 contains 14 residues. Trimming shortened V by 2 bases and J by 6 bases, and 14 bases separated the two germline ends. From germline, CDR1 is ENHRY and CDR2 SYGVKD. CDR3 in DNA: TGTGCCATCAGTGAGGGGCCAAGTTTCGCCGAGCAGTACTTC. Translated, it gives CAISEGPSFAEQYF.